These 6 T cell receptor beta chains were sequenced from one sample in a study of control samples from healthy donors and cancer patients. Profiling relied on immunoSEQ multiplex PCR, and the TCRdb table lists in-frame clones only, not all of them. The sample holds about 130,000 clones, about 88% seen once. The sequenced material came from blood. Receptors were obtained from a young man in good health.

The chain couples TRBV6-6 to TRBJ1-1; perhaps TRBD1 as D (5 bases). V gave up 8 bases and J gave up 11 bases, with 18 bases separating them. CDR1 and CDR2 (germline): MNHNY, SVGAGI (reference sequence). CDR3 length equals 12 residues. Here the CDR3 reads CASRLSGSGAFF. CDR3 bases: TGTGCCAGCCGCCTTTCAGGGTCAGGGGCTTTCTTT.

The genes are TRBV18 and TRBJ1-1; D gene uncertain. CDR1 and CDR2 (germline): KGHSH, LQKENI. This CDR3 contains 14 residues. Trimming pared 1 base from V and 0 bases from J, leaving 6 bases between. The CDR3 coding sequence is TGTGCCAGCTCACCACTCAGGATGAACACTGAAGCTTTCTTT. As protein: CASSPLRMNTEAFF.

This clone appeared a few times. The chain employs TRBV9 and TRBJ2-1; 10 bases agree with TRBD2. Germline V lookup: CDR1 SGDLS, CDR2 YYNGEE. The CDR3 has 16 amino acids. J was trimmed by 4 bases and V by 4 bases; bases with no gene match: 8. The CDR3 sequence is CASSSSGTSEYNEQFF. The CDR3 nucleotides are TGTGCCAGCAGCTCCTCCGGGACTAGCGAATACAATGAGCAGTTCTTC.

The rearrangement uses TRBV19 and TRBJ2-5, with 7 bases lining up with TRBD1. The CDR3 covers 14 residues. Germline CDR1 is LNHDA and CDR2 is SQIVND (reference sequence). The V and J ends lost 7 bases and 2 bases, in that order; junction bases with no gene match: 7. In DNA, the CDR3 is TGTGCCAGTACCCTTTCCAGGGGGCAAGAGACCCAGTACTTC. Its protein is CASTLSRGQETQYF.

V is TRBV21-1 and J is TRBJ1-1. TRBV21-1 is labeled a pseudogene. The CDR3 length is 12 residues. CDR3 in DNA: TGTGCCAGCACCCCGGGCCGTGCTGAAGCTTTCTTT. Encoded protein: CASTPGRAEAFF.

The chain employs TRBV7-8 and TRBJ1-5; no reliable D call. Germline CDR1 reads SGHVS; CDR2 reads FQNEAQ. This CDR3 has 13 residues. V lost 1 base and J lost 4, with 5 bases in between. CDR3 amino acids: CASSLGRNQPQHF. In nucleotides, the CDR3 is TGTGCCAGCAGCTTAGGGCGAAATCAGCCCCAGCATTTT.